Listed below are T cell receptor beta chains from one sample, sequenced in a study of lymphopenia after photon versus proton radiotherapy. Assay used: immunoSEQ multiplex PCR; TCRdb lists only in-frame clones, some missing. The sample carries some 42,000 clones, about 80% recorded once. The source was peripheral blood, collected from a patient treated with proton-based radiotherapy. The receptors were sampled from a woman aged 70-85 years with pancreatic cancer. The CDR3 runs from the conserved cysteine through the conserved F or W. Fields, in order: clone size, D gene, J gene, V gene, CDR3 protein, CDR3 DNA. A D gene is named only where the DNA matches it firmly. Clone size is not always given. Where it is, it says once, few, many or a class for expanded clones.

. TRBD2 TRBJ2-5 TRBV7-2 CASSLAGLAGAGEETQYF TGTGCCAGCAGCTTAGCGGGACTAGCGGGAGCCGGGGAAGAGACCCAGTACTTC
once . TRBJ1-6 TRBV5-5 CASSYRQAGGYSPLHF TGTGCCAGCAGCTACCGACAGGCAGGCGGTTATTCACCCCTCCACTTT
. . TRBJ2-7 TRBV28 CASSPPGTYSYEQYF TGTGCCAGCAGTCCTCCCGGGACGTACTCCTACGAGCAGTACTTC
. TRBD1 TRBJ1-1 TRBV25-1 CASTGQGFDTEAFF TGTGCCAGCACTGGACAGGGGTTTGACACTGAAGCTTTCTTT
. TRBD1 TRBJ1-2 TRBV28 CASSTSQGAGYGYTF TGTGCCAGCAGCACCTCCCAGGGGGCCGGGTATGGCTACACCTTC
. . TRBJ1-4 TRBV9 CASSPRGGPATNEKLFF TGTGCCAGCAGCCCAAGAGGGGGGCCCGCAACTAATGAAAAACTGTTTTTT
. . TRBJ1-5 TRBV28 CASIWVTGTLQPQHF TGTGCCAGCATTTGGGTTACAGGGACCCTTCAGCCCCAGCATTTT
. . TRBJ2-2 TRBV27 CASSLRGATNTGELFF TGTGCCAGCAGTTTAAGGGGCGCGACGAACACCGGGGAGCTGTTTTTT
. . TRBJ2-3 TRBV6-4 CASSDSPSTDTQYF TGTGCCAGCAGTGACTCCCCTAGCACAGATACGCAGTATTTT
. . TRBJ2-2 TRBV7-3 CASSLTEANTGELFF TGTGCCAGCAGCTTAACGGAAGCGAACACCGGGGAGCTGTTTTTT
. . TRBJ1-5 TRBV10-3 CAISDGGISQPQHF TGTGCCATCAGTGATGGAGGGATCAGTCAGCCCCAGCATTTT
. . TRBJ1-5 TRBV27 CASSLQGRNQPQHF TGTGCCAGCAGTCTGCAGGGGCGCAATCAGCCCCAGCATTTT
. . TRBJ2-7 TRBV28 CASSFSASYEQYF TGTGCCAGCAGTTTTTCAGCGTCCTACGAGCAGTACTTC
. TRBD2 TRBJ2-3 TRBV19 CASSLAGDRSDTQYF TGTGCCAGTAGCTTAGCGGGAGATAGATCAGATACGCAGTATTTT
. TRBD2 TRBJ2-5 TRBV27 CASSGLAGGLSRETQYF TGTGCCAGCAGTGGACTAGCGGGAGGGTTATCACGGGAGACCCAGTACTTC
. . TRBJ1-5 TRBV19 CASSIIVAGRNQPQHF TGTGCCAGTAGTATTATTGTGGCAGGGCGAAATCAGCCCCAGCATTTT
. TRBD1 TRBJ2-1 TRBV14 CASSFHRGASYNEQFF TGTGCCAGCAGCTTCCACAGGGGAGCCTCCTACAATGAGCAGTTCTTC
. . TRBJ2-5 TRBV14 CASSLTVGPQRETQYF TGTGCCAGCAGCCTTACAGTGGGCCCACAGAGAGAGACCCAGTACTTC
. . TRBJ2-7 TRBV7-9 CASSRAGETYEQYF TGTGCCAGCAGCCGCGCAGGGGAAACCTACGAGCAGTACTTC
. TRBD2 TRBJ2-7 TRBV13 CASSFGRLAGEQYF TGTGCCAGCAGCTTTGGGAGACTAGCGGGCGAGCAGTACTTC
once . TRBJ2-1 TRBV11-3 CASSLGRNEQFF TGTGCCAGCAGCTTAGGTCGCAATGAGCAGTTCTTC
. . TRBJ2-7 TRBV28 CASTSGVEQYF TGTGCCAGCACGTCCGGGGTCGAGCAGTACTTC
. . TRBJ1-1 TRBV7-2 CASSLDVGGGSGAFF TGTGCCAGCAGCTTAGATGTGGGCGGGGGGTCCGGGGCTTTCTTT
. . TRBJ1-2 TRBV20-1 CSANRDGGYTF TGCAGTGCCAACAGGGATGGGGGCTACACCTTC
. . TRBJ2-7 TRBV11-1 CASSLEKYEQYF TGTGCCAGCAGCCTAGAGAAGTACGAGCAGTACTTC
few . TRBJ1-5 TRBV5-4 CASSLGTAMSNQPQHF TGTGCCAGCAGCTTGGGGACAGCTATGAGCAATCAGCCCCAGCATTTT
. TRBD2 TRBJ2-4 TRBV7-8 CASSLESSGRGALVQNIQYF TGTGCCAGCAGCTTAGAATCTAGCGGGAGAGGGGCCCTAGTACAAAACATTCAGTACTTC
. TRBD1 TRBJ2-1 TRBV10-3 CAISRGQGNNEQFF TGTGCCATCAGCCGCGGACAGGGAAACAATGAGCAGTTCTTC
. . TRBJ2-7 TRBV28 CASSWTGRAYEQYF TGTGCCAGCAGCTGGACAGGGAGGGCCTACGAGCAGTACTTC
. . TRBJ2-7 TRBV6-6 CASGGSTYEQYF TGTGCCAGCGGGGGGAGTACCTACGAGCAGTACTTC
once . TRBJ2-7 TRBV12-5 CASGLFVGGSYEQYF TGTGCTAGTGGTTTGTTCGTGGGAGGATCCTACGAGCAGTACTTC
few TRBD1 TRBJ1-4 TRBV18 CASSPGTGDKEKLFF TGTGCCAGCTCACCTGGGACAGGCGACAAAGAAAAACTGTTTTTT
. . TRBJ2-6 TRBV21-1 CASTPDRPICFSGANVLTF TGTGCCAGCACCCCGGACAGACCCATCTGTTTCTCTGGGGCCAACGTCCTGACTTTC
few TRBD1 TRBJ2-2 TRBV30 CAWSVGTGTHVGELFF TGTGCCTGGAGTGTTGGGACAGGGACACATGTCGGGGAGCTGTTTTTT
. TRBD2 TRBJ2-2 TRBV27 CASSLLAGNTGELFF TGTGCCAGCAGTCTACTAGCGGGTAACACCGGGGAGCTGTTTTTT
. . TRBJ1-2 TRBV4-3 CASSHDETRLYGYTF TGCGCCAGCAGCCATGACGAGACACGACTCTATGGCTACACCTTC